A selection of T cell receptor beta chains follows, all from one sample in a study of T cells after yellow fever vaccination. Each CDR3 protein gets one entry after TCRdb re-called the 5' RACE reads with MiXCR. The sample comprises 100,000 to 150,000 distinct CDR3 sequences, roughly 9% of which are singletons, and roughly 43% rests with the top ten. Sequenced material: CD8+ T cells sorted from PBMCs, taken on the day of the yellow fever booster vaccination. Source of these receptors: a man younger than 30 who received the YFV17D yellow fever vaccine. CDR3s include the opening cysteine and the closing phenylalanine or tryptophan. D genes are given only for firm matches. Size is omitted from some rows. Given values are once, few, many or a class for expanded clones.

abundance | j_gene | v_gene | d_gene | CDR3aa | CDR3nt
few | TRBJ1-1 | TRBV19 | TRBD1 | CASSTGGIMAEAFF | TGTGCCAGTAGTACAGGGGGCATAATGGCTGAAGCTTTCTTT
many | TRBJ2-7 | TRBV7-9 | TRBD1 | CASSSRDSYEQYF | TGTGCCAGCAGCTCCCGGGACAGCTACGAGCAGTACTTC
- | TRBJ2-6 | TRBV6-5 | - | CASSYSTGAGANVLTF | TGTGCCAGCAGTTATTCGACGGGGGCCGGGGCCAACGTCCTGACTTTC
few | TRBJ2-1 | TRBV4-1 | - | CASSPRRDSYNEQFF | TGCGCCAGCAGCCCGCGGCGGGACTCCTACAATGAGCAGTTCTTC
many | TRBJ2-5 | TRBV4-2 | TRBD2 | CASSQEGTGGGWETQYF | TGTGCCAGCAGCCAAGAGGGGACTGGCGGGGGGTGGGAGACCCAGTACTTC
- | TRBJ1-2 | TRBV27 | - | CASSLFGDYGYTF | TGTGCCAGCAGCCTGTTCGGGGACTATGGCTACACCTTC
- | TRBJ1-1 | TRBV4-1 | - | CASSPQSVSNTEAFF | TGCGCCAGCAGTCCCCAATCGGTTTCAAACACTGAAGCTTTCTTT
few | TRBJ2-2 | TRBV7-9 | - | CASSLDRDSHTGELFF | TGTGCCAGCAGCTTAGACCGGGACTCGCACACCGGGGAGCTGTTTTTT
- | TRBJ2-7 | TRBV6-2/TRBV6-3 | - | CASSYAASGPYEQYF | TGTGCCAGCAGTTACGCCGCGAGCGGGCCGTACGAGCAGTACTTC
- | TRBJ1-1 | TRBV9 | - | CASSVASMNTEAFF | TGTGCCAGCAGCGTAGCCAGCATGAACACTGAAGCTTTCTTT
- | TRBJ1-2 | TRBV7-2 | TRBD1 | CASSWTGNQILYGYTF | TGTGCCAGCAGCTGGACAGGGAACCAGATCCTCTATGGCTACACCTTC
many | TRBJ2-3 | TRBV10-3 | TRBD1 | CAITGGAQPDTQYF | TGTGCCATCACAGGGGGCGCCCAGCCGGATACGCAGTATTTT
- | TRBJ2-5 | TRBV7-9 | - | CASSLGTEETQYF | TGTGCCAGCAGCTTAGGGACTGAAGAGACCCAGTACTTC
few | TRBJ1-1 | TRBV7-9 | TRBD1 | CASSFGQGFITEAFF | TGTGCCAGCAGCTTCGGACAGGGGTTTATCACTGAAGCTTTCTTT
few | TRBJ1-1 | TRBV20-1 | - | CSAEDSWEAENTEAFF | TGCAGTGCAGAAGACTCTTGGGAGGCGGAGAACACTGAAGCTTTCTTT
- | TRBJ1-4 | TRBV7-2 | TRBD1 | CASSPPRTGFEKLFF | TGTGCCAGCAGCCCCCCCCGGACAGGTTTTGAAAAACTGTTTTTT
- | TRBJ1-5 | TRBV27 | - | CASALGDSNQPQHF | TGTGCCAGCGCCCTGGGGGATAGCAATCAGCCCCAGCATTTT
- | TRBJ1-2 | TRBV7-8 | TRBD1 | CASSLRRGPNYGYTF | TGTGCCAGCAGCTTACGGAGGGGGCCGAACTATGGCTACACCTTC
many | TRBJ1-1 | TRBV4-3 | - | CASSQVENTEAFF | TGCGCCAGCAGCCAAGTTGAGAACACTGAAGCTTTCTTT
few | TRBJ2-3 | TRBV9 | TRBD2 | CASSASGGLPDTQYF | TGTGCCAGCAGCGCCTCGGGGGGGCTACCAGATACGCAGTATTTT
few | TRBJ2-7 | TRBV5-4 | - | CASSLAETVYEQYF | TGTGCCAGCAGCTTGGCAGAGACAGTCTACGAGCAGTACTTC
- | TRBJ1-1 | TRBV11-2 | - | CASSLTQAGTEAFF | TGTGCCAGCAGCTTAACCCAAGCAGGCACTGAAGCTTTCTTT
few | TRBJ1-6 | TRBV7-9 | TRBD1 | CASRSDEGQGLPLHF | TGTGCCAGCAGATCCGACGAAGGACAGGGACTGCCCCTCCACTTT
few | TRBJ1-1 | TRBV4-1 | - | CASSQDGEGITEAFF | TGCGCCAGCAGCCAAGACGGTGAAGGTATCACTGAAGCTTTCTTT
- | TRBJ1-2 | TRBV7-8 | - | CASIVDGYGYTF | TGTGCCAGCATCGTCGACGGCTATGGCTACACCTTC
many | TRBJ1-6 | TRBV12-3/TRBV12-4 | - | CASSPRGDTYNSPLHF | TGTGCCAGCAGCCCGAGGGGGGATACCTATAATTCACCCCTCCACTTT
many | TRBJ2-4 | TRBV10-3 | TRBD2 | CAISERASGGPNIQYF | TGTGCCATCAGTGAGAGGGCTAGCGGGGGGCCAAACATTCAGTACTTC
- | TRBJ2-7 | TRBV15 | - | CATSREPGSYEQYF | TGTGCCACCAGCAGAGAGCCAGGTAGCTACGAGCAGTACTTC
few | TRBJ1-2 | TRBV10-2 | - | CASSERGMWERDYGYTF | TGCGCCAGCAGTGAGAGGGGGATGTGGGAGCGGGACTATGGCTACACCTTC
many | TRBJ2-3 | TRBV10-2 | - | CASSVPGVSPDTQYF | TGCGCCAGCAGTGTGCCGGGGGTGTCACCAGATACGCAGTATTTT
few | TRBJ2-1 | TRBV4-2 | - | CASSQPLDYNEQFF | TGTGCCAGCAGCCAGCCCCTAGATTACAATGAGCAGTTCTTC
- | TRBJ2-1 | TRBV15 | - | CATALRSYNEQFF | TGTGCCACCGCCCTAAGGTCCTACAATGAGCAGTTCTTC
- | TRBJ1-2 | TRBV19 | - | CASSPRGVDGYTF | TGTGCCAGTAGTCCCAGGGGAGTTGATGGCTACACCTTC
few | TRBJ2-2 | TRBV28 | TRBD1 | CASRGDSDLNTGELFF | TGTGCCAGCAGGGGGGACAGCGACCTTAACACCGGGGAGCTGTTTTTT
many | TRBJ2-5 | TRBV12-3/TRBV12-4 | TRBD1 | CASSQDRVQETQYF | TGTGCCAGCAGCCAGGACAGGGTCCAAGAGACCCAGTACTTC
many | TRBJ2-3 | TRBV7-8 | TRBD2 | CASSPGLANTDTQYF | TGTGCCAGCAGCCCCGGACTAGCTAACACAGATACGCAGTATTTT
few | TRBJ2-3 | TRBV20-1 | TRBD2 | CSATSGGADTQYF | TGCAGTGCTACTAGCGGGGGGGCAGATACGCAGTATTTT
- | TRBJ1-2 | TRBV9 | - | CASSVGAEPNYGYTF | TGTGCCAGCAGCGTAGGGGCAGAGCCCAACTATGGCTACACCTTC
few | TRBJ1-3 | TRBV18 | - | CASFTETRSGNTIYF | TGTGCCAGCTTCACCGAAACTCGATCTGGAAACACCATATATTTT
many | TRBJ2-1 | TRBV6-2/TRBV6-3 | TRBD2 | CASSLSSGGYNEQFF | TGTGCCAGCAGTTTAAGTAGCGGGGGCTACAATGAGCAGTTCTTC
- | TRBJ2-2 | TRBV30 | - | CAWEREDGELFF | TGTGCCTGGGAGAGGGAGGACGGGGAGCTGTTTTTT
few | TRBJ2-6 | TRBV14 | - | CASSQEGFSHSGANVLTF | TGTGCCAGCAGCCAAGAAGGGTTTTCCCACTCTGGGGCCAACGTCCTGACTTTC
few | TRBJ2-3 | TRBV5-5 | - | CASSASTSPTQYF | TGTGCCAGCAGCGCGTCGACGTCCCCTACGCAGTATTTT
- | TRBJ1-4 | TRBV20-1 | TRBD1 | CSATESSGQQGEKLFF | TGCAGTGCAACTGAATCCTCGGGACAGCAGGGTGAAAAACTGTTTTTT
few | TRBJ2-1 | TRBV12-3/TRBV12-4 | TRBD2 | CASSPLAGESTTEQFF | TGTGCCAGCAGTCCCCTAGCGGGGGAGTCTACAACTGAGCAGTTCTTC
many | TRBJ1-2 | TRBV4-3 | - | CASSQEVTGFGYTF | TGCGCCAGCAGCCAAGAAGTCACAGGTTTTGGCTACACCTTC